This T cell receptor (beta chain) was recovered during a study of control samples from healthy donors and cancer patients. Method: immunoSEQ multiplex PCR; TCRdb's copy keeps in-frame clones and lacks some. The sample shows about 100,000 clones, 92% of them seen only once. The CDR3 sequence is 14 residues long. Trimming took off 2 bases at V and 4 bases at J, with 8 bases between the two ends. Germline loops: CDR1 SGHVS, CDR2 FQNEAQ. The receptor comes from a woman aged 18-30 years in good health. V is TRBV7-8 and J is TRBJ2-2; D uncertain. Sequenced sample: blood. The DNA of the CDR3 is TGTGCCAGCAGCTTAAGAGAAGGCACCGGGGAGCTGTTTTTT. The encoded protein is CASSLREGTGELFF.